The 30 T cell receptor beta chains listed next were all sequenced from one sample in a study of cytomegalovirus exposure and HLA in healthy donors. The primer mix had 60 Vbeta and 13 Jbeta primers. Profiled with immunoSEQ multiplex PCR; TCRdb holds only in-frame clones, not every one. The sample yields about 90,000 clones, 65% to 80% seen once. Material for sequencing was PBMCs. These receptors were obtained from a man younger than 40 in good health and CMV-seronegative.

The chain uses TRBV25-1 and TRBJ1-2; the D is unclear. The CDR3 covers 14 residues. Germline-derived CDR1 and CDR2 are MGHDK and SYGVNS. Trimming removed 6 bases from V and 4 bases from J, with 15 bases in between. The CDR3 region is CASRDGGLSYGYTF. DNA for the CDR3: TGTGCCAGCAGGGATGGCGGATTAAGCTATGGCTACACCTTC.

The genes are TRBV7-3 and TRBJ1-1; 9 bases map to TRBD1. Germline CDR1 reads SGHTA; CDR2 reads FQGTGA. With V trimmed by 3 bases and J by 7 bases, 9 bases remained unmatched. CDR3 size: 15 residues. The CDR3 here is CASSFTGTGSDEAFF. CDR3 in DNA: TGTGCCAGCAGCTTCACCGGGACAGGGTCAGATGAAGCTTTCTTT.

The V call is TRBV5-1, the J call TRBJ2-5; 9 nucleotides match TRBD2. The CDR3 consists of 17 residues. Germline V lookup: CDR1 SGHRS, CDR2 YFSETQ. V lost 4 bases to trimming and J lost 0 bases; unmatched junction nucleotides: 10. The chain's CDR3 is CASSPRLAGAYQETQYF. As DNA, the CDR3 is TGCGCCAGCAGCCCTCGATTAGCGGGGGCCTACCAAGAGACCCAGTACTTC.

The J gene is TRBJ2-2, the V gene TRBV5-1; D remains unclear. Germline V lookup: CDR1 SGHRS, CDR2 YFSETQ. The CDR3 contains 16 residues. V was cut by 0 bases and J by 0 bases, with 9 bases left in between. The CDR3 DNA sequence: TGCGCCAGCAGCTTGGTAAATATCGCGAACACCGGGGAGCTGTTTTTT. Protein product: CASSLVNIANTGELFF.

This chain connects TRBV15 to TRBJ2-3, with D maybe TRBD2 (7 bases). CDR3 length: 17 amino acids. The V gene's germline CDR1 is LNHNV and CDR2 YYDKDF (reference sequence). Trimming took 1 base from V and 2 from J, leaving 16 bases between them. CDR3 region: CATSRGGEGGHTDTQYF. CDR3 DNA: TGTGCCACCAGCAGAGGAGGGGAGGGGGGACACACAGATACGCAGTATTTT. Using reference TRBV15 and TRBJ2-3 for the parts outside the CDR3, the full variable domain is DAMVIQNPRYQVTQFGKPVTLSCSQTLNHNVMYWYQQKSSQAPKLLFHYYDKDFNNEADTPDNFQSRRPNTSFCFLDIRSPGLGDTAMYLCATSRGGEGGHTDTQYFGPGTRLTVL.

V is TRBV19 and J is TRBJ1-1, with a possible D match to TRBD1 (5 bases). The CDR3 covers 12 residues. Trimming stripped 10 bases from V and 6 bases from J, with 15 bases between. In germline, CDR1 is LNHDA, CDR2 SQIVND (reference sequence). The CDR3 coding sequence is TGTGCCACCTCCCAGGGCATCGCTGAAGCTTTCTTT. It encodes CATSQGIAEAFF.

The chain links TRBV27 to TRBJ2-2; maybe TRBD1 (6 bases). Between the trimmed V and J ends, which lost 5 bases and 0 bases, there was a span of 13 bases. This CDR3 is 16 amino acids long. Germline V gene data show CDR1 as MNHEY and CDR2 as SMNVEV (reference sequence). CDR3 sequence (DNA): TGTGCCAGCAGTCCAACAGGGACAACGAACACCGGGGAGCTGTTTTTT. Translating it yields CASSPTGTTNTGELFF.

The genes are TRBV4-2 and TRBJ2-1; tentative D call: TRBD2 (5 bases). Per germline, CDR1 LGHNA and CDR2 YNFKEQ. The CDR3 contains 15 residues. V lost 2 bases and J 6 bases, leaving 14 bases between the germline ends. The CDR3 DNA reads as TGTGCCAGCAGCCAACCAACTAGTTTAGTCAATGAGCAGTTCTTC. Amino acid sequence: CASSQPTSLVNEQFF.

The genes are TRBV10-2 and TRBJ1-1; possible D gene TRBD1, 5 bases. The V end lost 4 bases, the J end lost 3 bases, and 12 bases lay between the germline ends. Germline loops: CDR1 WSHSY, CDR2 SAAADI. CDR3 size: 14 residues. DNA for the CDR3: TGCGCCAGCAGTGTCAGGGTCGATTACACTGAAGCTTTCTTT. This sequence encodes CASSVRVDYTEAFF.

This chain links TRBV28 with TRBJ2-3; a weak D match, TRBD1 (5 bases). The germline gives CDR1 MDHEN, CDR2 SYDVKM. CDR3 size: 14 residues. Deletions cut 5 bases from V and 0 bases from J, with 9 bases between. The CDR3 bases are TGTGCCAGCAGTCGACAGCCTAGCACAGATACGCAGTATTTT. It specifies CASSRQPSTDTQYF.

This chain connects TRBV11-3 to TRBJ1-4; 7 bases are shared with TRBD1. Germline lookup yields CDR1 SGHNT and CDR2 YENEEA. CDR3 length equals 14 residues. Trimming took 7 bases from V and 3 from J; bases not matched to a gene: 5. The CDR3 DNA sequence: TGTGCCAGCACCCTGACAGGGTCTAATGAAAAACTGTTTTTT. This encodes CASTLTGSNEKLFF.

This chain joins TRBV28 and TRBJ2-7; 7 bases align to TRBD1. Unmatched junction bases numbered 3, after V lost 4 bases and J lost 0 bases. Germline-derived CDR1 and CDR2 are MDHEN and SYDVKM. This CDR3 has 14 residues. The CDR3 DNA sequence: TGTGCCAGCAGTTCCCGGGACAGCTCCTACGAGCAGTACTTC. The encoded protein is CASSSRDSSYEQYF.

The genes are TRBV2 and TRBJ1-2, with D maybe TRBD1 (6 bases). The CDR3 has 13 residues. The ends were cut back, 6 bases at V and 4 bases at J, with 12 bases in the middle. The V gene's germline CDR1 is SNHLY and CDR2 FYNNEI. CDR3 DNA sequence: TGTGCCAGCAGCCTACAGGGTGGCTATGGCTACACCTTC. It translates to CASSLQGGYGYTF.

This rearrangement joins TRBV7-8 to TRBJ1-1; 7 bases are shared with TRBD1. The CDR3 contains 17 residues. Per germline, CDR1 SGHVS and CDR2 FQNEAQ. The V gene end was trimmed by 5 bases and the J gene end by 1 base; junction bases not matched to a gene: 13. CDR3 sequence: CASSLDRATGRNTEAFF. CDR3 sequence (DNA): TGTGCCAGCAGCCTTGACAGGGCGACCGGCAGGAACACTGAAGCTTTCTTT.

The rearrangement uses TRBV7-3 and TRBJ1-6; a weak D match, TRBD1 (5 bases). V was clipped by 5 bases and J by 7 bases, with 15 bases between them. Germline V gene sequence: CDR1 SGHTA, CDR2 FQGTGA. The CDR3 has 15 amino acids. CDR3 nucleotide sequence: TGTGCCAGCAGCCGAGGTTCTGGGGCAAATTCACCCCTCCACTTT. The encoded protein is CASSRGSGANSPLHF.

The chain links TRBV21-1 to TRBJ2-7; the table's TRBD2 call for D was not verified on the DNA. TRBV21-1 corresponds to a pseudogene. The CDR3 sequence is 10 residues long. The DNA for the CDR3 is TGTGCCAGCAAAGCATACGAGCAGTACTTC. This gives the protein CASKAYEQYF.

The rearrangement uses TRBV29-1 and TRBJ1-1; TRBD1 agrees at 10 bases. Looked up from germline, CDR1 is SQVTM and CDR2 is ANQGSEA. The CDR3 spans 14 residues. With 7 bases clipped from V and 4 bases from J, the junction kept 9 bases outside the gene matches. This CDR3 is CSAQMGQGSTEAFF. CDR3 sequence (DNA): TGCAGCGCACAAATGGGACAGGGGAGCACTGAAGCTTTCTTT.

This clone was seen a handful of times. The chain links TRBV7-9 to TRBJ2-7, with 9 bases aligning to TRBD1. V gave up 5 bases and J gave up 6 bases; unmatched junction bases: 11. The CDR3 loop spans 15 amino acids. Per the germline V gene, CDR1 is SEHNR and CDR2 is FQNEAQ (reference sequence). The CDR3 bases are TGTGCCAGCAGCCCCCCGGGACAGGGATCGGGCGAGCAGTACTTC. It yields the protein CASSPPGQGSGEQYF.

The chain couples TRBV27 to TRBJ1-6; 10 bases match TRBD1. In germline, CDR1 is MNHEY, CDR2 SMNVEV (reference sequence). The CDR3 runs 14 residues. The V segment lost 5 bases and the J segment 11 bases; nucleotides outside the gene matches: 6. In nucleotides, the CDR3 is TGTGCCAGCAGTCGGACAGGGGGGTTTCCACCCCTCCACTTT. It specifies CASSRTGGFPPLHF.

In its sample, this clone was seen a few times. The chain has TRBV9 and TRBJ1-2; 7 positions match TRBD1. In germline, CDR1 is SGDLS, CDR2 YYNGEE. V lost 5 bases, J lost 2 bases, and 3 bases stayed unmatched. This CDR3 is 13 amino acids long. The CDR3 loop reads CASRGTENYGYTF. CDR3 DNA sequence: TGTGCCAGCAGGGGGACAGAGAACTATGGCTACACCTTC.

This chain uses TRBV6-6 with TRBJ1-5; a weak D match, TRBD1 (6 bases). Germline V gene data show CDR1 as MNHNY and CDR2 as SVGAGI (reference sequence). Trimming left V 10 bases short and J 0 bases short, with 16 bases between. The CDR3 contains 15 residues. CDR3 protein: CATAQRQVSNQPQHF. The CDR3 bases are TGTGCCACCGCTCAAAGACAGGTTAGCAATCAGCCCCAGCATTTT.

The rearrangement joins TRBV9 to TRBJ2-6; D ambiguous. The germline V and J ends were trimmed by 0 bases and 4 bases, with 8 bases remaining between them. Germline V gene data show CDR1 as SGDLS and CDR2 as YYNGEE. This CDR3 has 15 residues. This CDR3 reads CASSVARAGANVLTF. CDR3 DNA: TGTGCCAGCAGCGTAGCCCGCGCAGGGGCCAACGTCCTGACTTTC.

The genes are TRBV25-1 and TRBJ2-3; 10 bases fit TRBD2. V lost 1 base and J lost 2; bases outside the gene matches: 3. The CDR3 spans 16 residues. CDR1 and CDR2 from the germline V gene are MGHDK and SYGVNS. CDR3 nucleotide sequence: TGTGCCAGCAGTGAATCTGGACTAGCGGACACAGATACGCAGTATTTT. Its protein product is CASSESGLADTDTQYF.

The genes are TRBV19 and TRBJ2-6; D is perhaps TRBD2 (6 bases). Germline loops: CDR1 LNHDA, CDR2 SQIVND (reference sequence). The CDR3 contains 18 residues. The V and J ends lost 7 bases and 0 bases respectively, with 19 bases between them. CDR3 DNA: TGTGCCAGTATGTCTATGTTGGGACTCAACTCTGGGGCCAACGTCCTGACTTTC. Its protein product is CASMSMLGLNSGANVLTF.

This chain connects TRBV11-1 to TRBJ2-3; 8 bases match TRBD1. CDR3 length equals 14 residues. The junction had 4 bases not matched to a gene; V was cut back by 5 bases and J by 3 bases. Germline-derived CDR1 and CDR2 are SGHAT and FQDESV (reference sequence). CDR3 sequence (DNA): TGTGCCAGCAGCCCAACAGGGGGGACAGATACGCAGTATTTT. Its protein is CASSPTGGTDTQYF.

This clone was recorded a few times. The CDR3 bases are TGTGCCATCAGAGTACAGGGCCCAACTAATGAAAAACTGTTTTTT. As protein: CAIRVQGPTNEKLFF. This chain uses TRBV10-3 with TRBJ1-4; D is perhaps TRBD1 (6 bases). There are 15 residues in the CDR3. Germline-derived CDR1 and CDR2 are ENHRY and SYGVKD. V lost 6 bases and J lost 0, with 11 bases in between.

This chain uses TRBV5-1 with TRBJ1-2; 7 bases fit TRBD1. The CDR3 sequence is 14 residues long. V gave up 0 bases and J gave up 8 bases; unmatched junction bases: 7. Germline loops: CDR1 SGHRS, CDR2 YFSETQ. This CDR3 is CASSLGGTAIGYTF. The CDR3 DNA sequence: TGCGCCAGCAGCTTGGGCGGGACAGCCATCGGCTACACCTTC.

V usage is TRBV25-1 and J usage is TRBJ2-3; 7 nucleotides align to TRBD1. This CDR3 has 15 residues. V gave up 8 bases and J gave up 7 bases; unmatched junction bases: 15. Germline V gene sequence: CDR1 MGHDK, CDR2 SYGVNS. CDR3 amino acids: CASCPGQMSGNTQYF. The CDR3 DNA is TGTGCCAGCTGTCCGGGACAGATGTCCGGAAATACGCAGTATTTT.

This rearrangement joins TRBV28 to TRBJ2-6; 12 bases line up with TRBD2. J was trimmed by 4 bases and V by 5 bases; bases with no gene match: 6. Per the germline V gene, CDR1 is MDHEN and CDR2 is SYDVKM. The CDR3 spans 17 residues. CDR3 sequence (DNA): TGTGCCAGCAGTCTAGCGGGGGGGCCCCCCGGGGCCAACGTCCTGACTTTC. It encodes CASSLAGGPPGANVLTF. Full variable domain (missing parts from reference TRBV28 and TRBJ2-6): DVKVTQSSRYLVKRTGEKVFLECVQDMDHENMFWYRQDPGLGLRLIYFSYDVKMKEKGDIPEGYSVSREKKERFSLILESASTNQTSMYLCASSLAGGPPGANVLTFGAGSRLTVL.

The rearrangement links TRBV11-2 to TRBJ2-1, with D tentatively TRBD2 (7 bases). With 5 bases removed from V and 6 bases from J, the gap between germline ends came to 17 bases. Germline CDR1 and CDR2: SGHAT and FQNNGV. The CDR3 runs 15 residues. CDR3 DNA sequence: TGTGCCAGCAGCCCGCCGGGGGGCCCCCCCAATGAGCAGTTCTTC. Translation gives CASSPPGGPPNEQFF.